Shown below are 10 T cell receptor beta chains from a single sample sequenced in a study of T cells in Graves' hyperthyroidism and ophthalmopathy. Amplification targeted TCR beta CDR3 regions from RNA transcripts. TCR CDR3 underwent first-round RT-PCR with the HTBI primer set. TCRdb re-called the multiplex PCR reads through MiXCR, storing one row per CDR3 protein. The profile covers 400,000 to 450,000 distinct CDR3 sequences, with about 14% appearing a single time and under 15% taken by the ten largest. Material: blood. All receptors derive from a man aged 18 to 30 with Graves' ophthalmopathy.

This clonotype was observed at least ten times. The CDR3 is CASSLGLVGDQYF. In DNA, the CDR3 is TGTGCCAGCAGCTTAGGTCTCGTCGGGGACCAGTACTTC. V and J are TRBV7-9 and TRBJ2-5; tentatively, D is TRBD2 (5 bases). CDR1 and CDR2 from the germline V gene are SEHNR and FQNEAQ (reference sequence). The V end lost 1 base, the J end lost 10 bases, and 13 bases lay between the germline ends. This CDR3 is built from 13 residues.

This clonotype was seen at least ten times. This CDR3 is CASMEEVAGGRDTQYF. CDR3 bases: TGTGCCAGCATGGAGGAGGTAGCGGGAGGGCGAGATACGCAGTATTTT. V gene TRBV4-2 combines with J gene TRBJ2-3, with 11 nucleotides matching TRBD2. V shed 7 bases and J 5 bases; nucleotides not matched to a gene: 11. The CDR3 totals 16 residues. CDR1 is LGHNA, CDR2 YNFKEQ, per germline.

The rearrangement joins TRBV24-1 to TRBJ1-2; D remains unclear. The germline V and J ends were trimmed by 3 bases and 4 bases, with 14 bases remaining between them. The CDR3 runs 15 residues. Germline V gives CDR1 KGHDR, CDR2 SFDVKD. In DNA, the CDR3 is TGTGCCACCAGTGATCCGGAAGGTCGGGGCTATGGCTACACCTTC. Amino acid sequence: CATSDPEGRGYGYTF.

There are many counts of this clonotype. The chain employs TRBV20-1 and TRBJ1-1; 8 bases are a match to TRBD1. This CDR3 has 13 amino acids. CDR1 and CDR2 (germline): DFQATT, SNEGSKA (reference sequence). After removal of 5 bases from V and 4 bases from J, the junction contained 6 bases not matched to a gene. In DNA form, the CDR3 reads TGCAGTGCTCATGGACAGGGCGGCACTGAAGCTTTCTTT. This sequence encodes CSAHGQGGTEAFF.

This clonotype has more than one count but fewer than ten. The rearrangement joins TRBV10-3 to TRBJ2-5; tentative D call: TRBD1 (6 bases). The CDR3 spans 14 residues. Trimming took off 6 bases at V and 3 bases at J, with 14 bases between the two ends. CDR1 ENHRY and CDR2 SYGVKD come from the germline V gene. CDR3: CAIRAGTPKETQYF. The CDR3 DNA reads TGTGCCATCAGGGCCGGGACACCTAAAGAGACCCAGTACTTC.

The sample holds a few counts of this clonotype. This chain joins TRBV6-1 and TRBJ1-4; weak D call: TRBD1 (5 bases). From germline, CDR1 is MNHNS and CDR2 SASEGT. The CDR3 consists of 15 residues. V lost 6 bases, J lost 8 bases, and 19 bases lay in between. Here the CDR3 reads CASSEPWGFWEKLFF. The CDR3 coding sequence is TGTGCCAGCAGCGAGCCGTGGGGCTTTTGGGAAAAACTGTTTTTT.

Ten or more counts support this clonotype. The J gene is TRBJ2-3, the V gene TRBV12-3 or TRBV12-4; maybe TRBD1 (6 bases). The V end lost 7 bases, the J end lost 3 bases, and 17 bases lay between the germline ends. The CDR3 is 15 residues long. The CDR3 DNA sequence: TGTGCCAGCATCAAAACAGGGTTTCGGACAGATACGCAGTATTTT. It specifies CASIKTGFRTDTQYF.

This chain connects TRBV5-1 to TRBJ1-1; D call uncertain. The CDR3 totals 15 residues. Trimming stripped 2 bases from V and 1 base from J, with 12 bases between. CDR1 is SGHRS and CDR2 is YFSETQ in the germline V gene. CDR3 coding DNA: TGCGCCAGCAGCTTATACTCCGCAGGGAACACTGAAGCTTTCTTT. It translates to CASSLYSAGNTEAFF. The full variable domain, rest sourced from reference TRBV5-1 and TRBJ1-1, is KAGVTQTPRYLIKTRGQQVTLSCSPISGHRSVSWYQQTPGQGLQFLFEYFSETQRNKGNFPGRFSGRQFSNSRSEMNVSTLELGDSALYLCASSLYSAGNTEAFFGQGTRLTVV.

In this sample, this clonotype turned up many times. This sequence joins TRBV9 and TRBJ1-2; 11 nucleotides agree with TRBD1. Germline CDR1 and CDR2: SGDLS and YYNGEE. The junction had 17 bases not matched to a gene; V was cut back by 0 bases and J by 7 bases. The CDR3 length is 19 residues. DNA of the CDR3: TGTGCCAGCAGCGTAGGACCGTACATGGACAGGGGGCGGGTAGGTGGCTACACCTTC. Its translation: CASSVGPYMDRGRVGGYTF.

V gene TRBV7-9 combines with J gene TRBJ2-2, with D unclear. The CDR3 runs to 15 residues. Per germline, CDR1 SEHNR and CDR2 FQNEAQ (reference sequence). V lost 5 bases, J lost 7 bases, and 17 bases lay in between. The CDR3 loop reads CASSPPHGKDGELFF. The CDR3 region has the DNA TGTGCCAGCAGCCCCCCCCATGGCAAGGACGGGGAGCTGTTTTTT.